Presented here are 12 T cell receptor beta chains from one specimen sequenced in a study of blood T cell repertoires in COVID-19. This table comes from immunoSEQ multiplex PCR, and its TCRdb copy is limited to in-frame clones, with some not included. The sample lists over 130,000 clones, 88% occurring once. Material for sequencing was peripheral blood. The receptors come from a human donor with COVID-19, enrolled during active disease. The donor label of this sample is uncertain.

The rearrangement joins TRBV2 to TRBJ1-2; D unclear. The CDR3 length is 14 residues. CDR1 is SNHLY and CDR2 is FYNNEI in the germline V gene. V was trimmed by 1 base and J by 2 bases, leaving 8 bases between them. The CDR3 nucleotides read TGTGCCAGCAGTGAAGAACCCCGGAACTATGGCTACACCTTC. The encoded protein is CASSEEPRNYGYTF.

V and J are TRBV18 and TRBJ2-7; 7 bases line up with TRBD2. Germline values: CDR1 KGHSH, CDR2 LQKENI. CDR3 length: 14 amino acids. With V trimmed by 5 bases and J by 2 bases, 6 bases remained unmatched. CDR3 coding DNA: TGTGCCAGCTCATCTAGCGGCCCTCCCTACGAGCAGTACTTC. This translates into CASSSSGPPYEQYF.

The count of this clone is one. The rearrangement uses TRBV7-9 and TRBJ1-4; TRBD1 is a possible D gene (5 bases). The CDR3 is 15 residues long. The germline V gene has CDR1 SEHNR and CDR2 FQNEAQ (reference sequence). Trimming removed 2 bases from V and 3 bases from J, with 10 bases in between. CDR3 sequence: CASSLSQGANEKLFF. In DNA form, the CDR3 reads TGTGCCAGCAGCTTATCTCAGGGTGCTAATGAAAAACTGTTTTTT.

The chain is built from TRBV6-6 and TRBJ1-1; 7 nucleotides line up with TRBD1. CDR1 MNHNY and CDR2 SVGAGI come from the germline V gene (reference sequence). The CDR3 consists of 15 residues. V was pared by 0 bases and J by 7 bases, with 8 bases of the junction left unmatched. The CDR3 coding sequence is TGTGCCAGCAGTTACTCGTGGAGGGGGCTTGGTGAAGCTTTCTTT. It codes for CASSYSWRGLGEAFF.

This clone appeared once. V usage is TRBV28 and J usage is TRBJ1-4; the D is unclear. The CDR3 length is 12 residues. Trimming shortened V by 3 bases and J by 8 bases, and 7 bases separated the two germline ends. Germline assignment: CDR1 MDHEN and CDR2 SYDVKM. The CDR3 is CASSFGPEKLFF. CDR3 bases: TGTGCCAGCAGTTTTGGGCCGGAAAAACTGTTTTTT.

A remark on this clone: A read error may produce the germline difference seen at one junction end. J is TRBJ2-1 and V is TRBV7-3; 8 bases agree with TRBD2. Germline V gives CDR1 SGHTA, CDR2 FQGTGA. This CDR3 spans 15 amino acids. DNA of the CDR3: TGTGCCAACAGCTTAGCGGGAAGCTCCTACAATGAGCAGTTCTTC. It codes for CANSLAGSSYNEQFF.

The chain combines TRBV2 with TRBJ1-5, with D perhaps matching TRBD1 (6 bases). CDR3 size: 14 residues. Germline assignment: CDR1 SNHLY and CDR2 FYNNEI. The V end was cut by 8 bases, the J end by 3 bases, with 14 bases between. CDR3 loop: CASSTGQFNQPQHF. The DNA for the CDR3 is TGTGCCAGCTCCACCGGACAGTTCAATCAGCCCCAGCATTTT. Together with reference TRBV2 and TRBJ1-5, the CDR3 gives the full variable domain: EPEVTQTPSHQVTQMGQEVILRCVPISNHLYFYWYRQILGQKVEFLVSFYNNEISEKSEIFDDQFSVERPDGSNFTLKIRSTKLEDSAMYFCASSTGQFNQPQHFGDGTRLSIL.

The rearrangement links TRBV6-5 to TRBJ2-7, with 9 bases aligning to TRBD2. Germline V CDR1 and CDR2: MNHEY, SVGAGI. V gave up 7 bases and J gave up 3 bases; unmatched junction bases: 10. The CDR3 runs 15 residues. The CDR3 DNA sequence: TGTGCCAGCACCAGTCCAAGAGCGGGGGGCTACGAGCAGTACTTC. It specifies CASTSPRAGGYEQYF.

As DNA, the CDR3 is TGTGCCAGCAGACCTACCGTTAGCTACGAGCAGTACTTC. Its protein product is CASRPTVSYEQYF. This sequence joins TRBV28 and TRBJ2-7; D is ambiguous. The germline gives CDR1 MDHEN, CDR2 SYDVKM. V lost 6 bases to trimming and J lost 3 bases, with 12 bases between them. CDR3 length: 13 amino acids.

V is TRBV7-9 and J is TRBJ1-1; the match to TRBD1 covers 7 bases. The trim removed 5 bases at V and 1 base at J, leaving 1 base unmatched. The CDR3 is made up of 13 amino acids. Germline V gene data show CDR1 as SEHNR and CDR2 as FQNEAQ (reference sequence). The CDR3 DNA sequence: TGTGCCAGCAGCCGGGACAGGAACACTGAAGCTTTCTTT. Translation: CASSRDRNTEAFF.

CDR3 nucleotide sequence: TGTGCCATCACAGGGGGCGGGGGTCGGAACACTGAAGCTTTCTTT. Amino acid sequence: CAITGGGGRNTEAFF. This chain connects TRBV10-3 to TRBJ1-1; 8 positions agree with TRBD1. V lost 7 bases to trimming and J lost 1 base; unmatched junction nucleotides: 8. The CDR3 runs 15 residues. CDR1 is ENHRY and CDR2 is SYGVKD in the germline V gene.

CDR3 residues: CASSLGQVVNGYTF. CDR3 bases: TGCGCCAGCAGCTTGGGACAGGTAGTAAATGGCTACACCTTC. The chain has TRBV5-1 and TRBJ1-2; TRBD1 is a possible D gene (6 bases). The V and J ends lost 0 bases and 6 bases respectively, with 12 bases between them. The CDR3 extends over 14 amino acids. From germline, CDR1 is SGHRS and CDR2 YFSETQ. The whole variable domain, remainder taken from reference TRBV5-1 and TRBJ1-2, is KAGVTQTPRYLIKTRGQQVTLSCSPISGHRSVSWYQQTPGQGLQFLFEYFSETQRNKGNFPGRFSGRQFSNSRSEMNVSTLELGDSALYLCASSLGQVVNGYTFGSGTRLTVV.